Following are 24 T cell receptor beta chains from one sample sequenced in a study of cytomegalovirus exposure and HLA in healthy donors. Researchers ran the PCR with 60 Vbeta and 13 Jbeta primers. Repertoires were generated with immunoSEQ multiplex PCR, while TCRdb's copy carries only in-frame clones and drops some. The sample includes 100,000 to 150,000 clones, approximately 80% of them seen just once. The sequenced material came from PBMCs. Source of these receptors: a middle-aged woman in good health and CMV-seronegative.

This chain joins TRBV5-1 and TRBJ2-1, with TRBD2 matching 9 bases. The ends lost 4 bases at V and 1 base at J; junction bases unmatched: 6. This CDR3 contains 16 residues. The germline CDR1 and CDR2 sequences are SGHRS and YFSETQ. The CDR3: CASSPGGGESYNEQFF. The CDR3 coding sequence is TGCGCCAGCAGCCCCGGCGGGGGGGAATCCTACAATGAGCAGTTCTTC.

Notes on this clone: At the DNA level, this CDR3 is encoded by other sequences in the same sample as well. This rearrangement joins TRBV29-1 to TRBJ2-7; possibly TRBD1 for D (6 bases). V was pared by 1 base and J by 2 bases, with 6 bases between. The V gene's germline CDR1 is SQVTM and CDR2 ANQGSEA. This CDR3 spans 12 amino acids. CDR3 bases: TGCAGCGTTGAAGGGACAGCCTACGAGCAGTACTTC. It translates to CSVEGTAYEQYF.

In this sample, this clone turned up once. The chain has TRBV7-9 and TRBJ2-1, with 11 bases identical to TRBD2. The CDR3 totals 16 residues. Losses at the gene ends were 5 bases for V and 7 bases for J; bases not matched to a gene: 10. Germline CDR1 SEHNR, CDR2 FQNEAQ (reference sequence). CDR3 sequence (DNA): TGTGCCAGCAGCCCCAAACTAGCGGGAGCTGGGAATGAGCAGTTCTTC. Its translation: CASSPKLAGAGNEQFF. Based on the CDR3 plus reference TRBV7-9 and TRBJ2-1, the full variable domain is DTGVSQNPRHKITKRGQNVTFRCDPISEHNRLYWYRQTLGQGPEFLTYFQNEAQLEKSRLLSDRFSAERPKGSFSTLEIQRTEQGDSAMYLCASSPKLAGAGNEQFFGPGTRLTVL.

The chain links TRBV7-2 to TRBJ1-1, with D maybe TRBD1 (5 bases). Trimming left V 5 bases short and J 8 bases short, with 9 bases between. CDR1 and CDR2 (germline): SGHTA, FQGNSA. The length of the CDR3 is 11 residues. CDR3 sequence: CASSPGREAFF. In nucleotides, the CDR3 is TGTGCCAGCAGCCCAGGGCGGGAAGCTTTCTTT.

This chain links TRBV18 with TRBJ1-6, with 10 bases that match TRBD1. From germline, CDR1 is KGHSH and CDR2 LQKENI. The CDR3 is made up of 15 amino acids. V dropped 5 bases and J dropped 5; count of bases not matched to a gene: 3. DNA for the CDR3: TGTGCCAGCTCAGCCGGGACAGGGGATAATTCACCCCTCCACTTT. Translated, it gives CASSAGTGDNSPLHF.

The chain joins TRBV18 to TRBJ1-1; D not certain. The CDR3 runs to 12 residues. Germline V gene data show CDR1 as KGHSH and CDR2 as LQKENI. Trimming took 3 bases from V and 2 from J, leaving 4 bases between them. CDR3 in DNA: TGTGCCAGCTCACCGGCCAACACTGAAGCTTTCTTT. This encodes CASSPANTEAFF.

This chain uses TRBV7-9 with TRBJ1-2, with D possibly matching TRBD1 (6 bases). The V end was cut by 4 bases, the J end by 7 bases, with 16 bases between. The CDR3 is made up of 14 amino acids. Germline assignment: CDR1 SEHNR and CDR2 FQNEAQ (reference sequence). For the CDR3, the DNA is TGTGCCAGCAGCTCGCAGGGGTACTACGGTGGCTACACCTTC. It specifies CASSSQGYYGGYTF.

The chain has TRBV2 and TRBJ1-4; D is uncertain. CDR1 and CDR2 from the germline V gene are SNHLY and FYNNEI. V lost 8 bases and J lost 7, with 17 bases in between. This CDR3 is 14 amino acids long. Here the CDR3 DNA reads TGTGCCAGCCAAATAACCCCCTCGGGTGAAAAACTGTTTTTT. Protein: CASQITPSGEKLFF.

V usage is TRBV5-1 and J usage is TRBJ2-3; maybe TRBD1 (9 bases). Germline lookup yields CDR1 SGHRS and CDR2 YFSETQ. The V end lost 1 base, the J end lost 1 base, and 31 bases lay between the germline ends. CDR3 size: 22 residues. CDR3 bases: TGCGCCAGCAGCTTGAGATGGAGGGGACAGGGTTACGGGAGGGCCGGCACAGATACGCAGTATTTT. Translation gives CASSLRWRGQGYGRAGTDTQYF. The variable domain in full, with the rest retrieved from reference TRBV5-1 and TRBJ2-3, is KAGVTQTPRYLIKTRGQQVTLSCSPISGHRSVSWYQQTPGQGLQFLFEYFSETQRNKGNFPGRFSGRQFSNSRSEMNVSTLELGDSALYLCASSLRWRGQGYGRAGTDTQYFGPGTRLTVL.

The CDR3 loop reads CASSFSGGADTQYF. The CDR3 DNA reads as TGTGCCAGCAGCTTTAGCGGGGGGGCCGATACGCAGTATTTT. The rearrangement joins TRBV5-4 to TRBJ2-3, with 11 bases lining up with TRBD2. This CDR3 spans 14 amino acids. Unmatched junction bases numbered 2, after V lost 2 bases and J lost 6 bases. Germline V lookup: CDR1 SGHNT, CDR2 YYREEE (reference sequence).

J is TRBJ1-4 and V is TRBV19; no clear D. Germline-derived CDR1 and CDR2 are LNHDA and SQIVND (reference sequence). V lost 4 bases to trimming and J lost 4 bases, with 7 bases between them. This CDR3 comprises 13 residues. This CDR3 reads CASSKSVNEKLFF. CDR3 DNA sequence: TGTGCCAGTAGTAAATCGGTTAATGAAAAACTGTTTTTT.

The rearrangement joins TRBV7-9 to TRBJ1-3; possibly TRBD1 for D (5 bases). CDR1 is SEHNR, CDR2 FQNEAQ, per germline (reference sequence). The CDR3 covers 14 residues. Trimming left V 5 bases short and J 4 bases short, with 12 bases between. The CDR3 is CASSAGFQGNTIYF. DNA for the CDR3: TGTGCCAGCAGCGCAGGGTTTCAAGGAAACACCATATATTTT.

This clone has more than one count but fewer than ten. V usage is TRBV4-1 and J usage is TRBJ2-7, with TRBD2 matching over 10 bases. The junction had 10 bases not matched to a gene; V was cut back by 3 bases and J by 5 bases. Germline V gene lookup returns CDR1 MGHRA and CDR2 YSYEKL. The CDR3 is 16 amino acids. In DNA, the CDR3 is TGCGCCAGCAGCCATGCTCCGGGACTAGCGTCAGACGAGCAGTACTTC. Translated: CASSHAPGLASDEQYF.

CDR3: CASSKGCGAFF. The DNA for the CDR3 is TGTGCCAGCAGCAAAGGATGCGGAGCTTTCTTT. This chain joins TRBV6-5 and TRBJ1-1; no clear D. Trimming stripped 6 bases from V and 10 bases from J, with 12 bases between. CDR1 is MNHEY, CDR2 SVGAGI, per germline. The CDR3 spans 11 residues.

The chain recombines TRBV11-2 with TRBJ1-6; a possible D gene is TRBD1 (5 bases). This CDR3 contains 14 residues. V was shortened by 5 bases and J by 4 bases, with 9 bases between the two germline ends. Germline V lookup: CDR1 SGHAT, CDR2 FQNNGV. The CDR3 spells CASSPGPYNSPLHF. The CDR3 DNA reads as TGTGCCAGCAGCCCAGGGCCGTATAATTCACCCCTCCACTTT.

This clone came up many times. V is TRBV19 and J is TRBJ2-1, with D possibly being TRBD2 (5 bases). Germline CDR1 reads LNHDA; CDR2 reads SQIVND (reference sequence). Trimming removed 1 base from V and 4 bases from J, with 11 bases in between. The CDR3 runs to 15 residues. The CDR3 is CASSIVPLEYNEQFF. The CDR3 DNA follows: TGTGCCAGTAGTATAGTCCCACTAGAATACAATGAGCAGTTCTTC.

The chain couples TRBV9 to TRBJ2-7, with D unresolved. CDR3 size: 14 residues. The V gene lost 0 bases and the J gene lost 0 bases, with 7 bases spanning the gap. The germline CDR1 and CDR2 sequences are SGDLS and YYNGEE. CDR3 in DNA: TGTGCCAGCAGCGTAGAACAGAGCTCCTACGAGCAGTACTTC. It codes for CASSVEQSSYEQYF.

The chain combines TRBV2 with TRBJ1-2, with 7 positions matching TRBD1. Germline CDR1 is SNHLY and CDR2 is FYNNEI. V trimming: 7 bases; J trimming: 6 bases; junction bases outside the gene matches: 2. This CDR3 contains 11 residues. The CDR3 DNA follows: TGTGCCAGCATTACAGGGGATGGCTACACCTTC. It translates to CASITGDGYTF.

This clone showed up just once. The CDR3 DNA follows: TGTGCCAGCTCACTCGACAGGGACGGCTACACCTTC. Translation gives CASSLDRDGYTF. The chain combines TRBV18 with TRBJ1-2; TRBD1 matches 7 bases. This CDR3 has 12 amino acids. With V trimmed by 4 bases and J by 8 bases, 4 bases remained unmatched. Germline CDR1 KGHSH, CDR2 LQKENI.

The chain recombines TRBV19 with TRBJ2-5, with 7 positions matching TRBD2. Germline V gene data show CDR1 as LNHDA and CDR2 as SQIVND (reference sequence). This CDR3 region has 15 residues. The V gene end was trimmed by 1 base and the J gene end by 2 bases; junction bases not matched to a gene: 4. CDR3 protein: CASSIGEGRQETQYF. CDR3 nucleotides: TGTGCCAGTAGTATAGGGGAGGGACGGCAAGAGACCCAGTACTTC.

This chain links TRBV13 with TRBJ2-3, with 12 bases identical to TRBD2. Germline lookup yields CDR1 PRHDT and CDR2 FYEKMQ (reference sequence). This CDR3 has 16 amino acids. V was clipped by 4 bases and J by 4 bases; unmatched bases: 6. CDR3 loop: CASSSAGLAGSDTQYF. CDR3 bases: TGTGCCAGCAGCTCTGCGGGACTAGCGGGCTCAGATACGCAGTATTTT.

V is TRBV4-3 and J is TRBJ2-7, with D unresolved. The CDR3 consists of 13 residues. In germline, CDR1 is LGHNA, CDR2 YSLEER. V lost 0 bases and J 10 bases, leaving 13 bases between the germline ends. The CDR3 sequence is CASSQDRQLPQYF. CDR3 bases: TGCGCCAGCAGCCAAGATCGACAACTGCCACAGTACTTC.

The V and J genes are TRBV5-1 and TRBJ2-7; 8 bases are shared with TRBD2. In germline, CDR1 is SGHRS, CDR2 YFSETQ. The CDR3 is 12 residues long. Losses at the gene ends were 5 bases for V and 6 bases for J; bases not matched to a gene: 4. The CDR3 coding sequence is TGCGCCAGCAGTGGAGCGGGAGTCGAGCAGTACTTC. Translating gives CASSGAGVEQYF.

The chain couples TRBV19 to TRBJ1-1; D might be TRBD1 (6 bases). This CDR3 comprises 17 residues. The germline V gene has CDR1 LNHDA and CDR2 SQIVND (reference sequence). The V end was cut by 6 bases, the J end by 1 base, with 21 bases between. The CDR3 region is CASRMGSIRGQNTEAFF. The CDR3 DNA reads TGTGCCAGTAGGATGGGCTCCATCAGGGGCCAGAACACTGAAGCTTTCTTT.